This T cell receptor (beta chain) was documented in a study of OX40 agonist ivuxolimab in advanced cancers. At the level of the study: Each patient was given ivuxolimab into a vein every 2 weeks, at 0.01 to 10 mg/kg. Study outcomes and limitations: Expanded clones tended on average to be more numerous among CD8+ T cells than CD4+.

CDR1 is SGHKS and CDR2 is YYEKEE in the germline V gene (reference sequence). Germline trimming cut 0 bases from V and 2 bases from J; bases unmatched to any gene: 2. The CDR3 has 14 residues. Assay: immunoSEQ multiplex PCR; the TCRdb copy retains only in-frame clones and omits some. The sample lists 26,000 or so clones, approximately 84% occurring once. This clone occurred once. Its antigen is as yet unknown. This sample also contains other DNA sequences that code for the same CDR3. The receptor was derived from an adult with an advanced solid tumor such as melanoma, head and neck, liver or kidney cancer. The rearrangement uses TRBV5-5 and TRBJ2-7; 7 nucleotides match TRBD1. Here the sequenced sample was CD4+ or CD8+ T cells sorted from blood, taken in a trial of the OX40 agonist ivuxolimab. In DNA form, the CDR3 reads TGTGCCAGCAGCTTGGACAGGGGAACCTACGAGCAGTACTTC. This gives the protein CASSLDRGTYEQYF.